This T cell receptor beta chain appears in the sequencing data of a study of cytomegalovirus exposure and HLA in healthy donors. The CDR3 consists of 14 residues. V shed 5 bases and J 3 bases; nucleotides not matched to a gene: 5. Germline assignment: CDR1 SGHNT and CDR2 YYREEE (reference sequence). Whole-study findings and limits: Most sequenced TCRs were rare (though some public TCRs occurred in many donors). The authors assumed roughly uniform sequencing depth across donors for presence/absence analyses.

This clone was seen only a few times. The antigen is not known. The PCR ran on 60 Vbeta and 13 Jbeta primers. Only in-frame clones appear in the TCRdb table, and some are missing; sequencing was by immunoSEQ multiplex PCR. Among approximately 160,000 clones listed, about three fifths were seen once. This clonotype was obtained from a woman aged 30 to 39 in good health and CMV-seropositive. The chain employs TRBV5-4 and TRBJ2-3, with 8 positions matching TRBD1. The sample consisted of PBMCs. CDR3 protein: CASSNGQGTDTQYF. The CDR3 DNA sequence: TGTGCCAGCAGTAACGGACAGGGAACAGATACGCAGTATTTT.